The T cell receptor (beta chain) under discussion was sequenced for a study of blood T cells in healthy people across ages. On the study more broadly: T cells yielded about one barcoded beta molecule per two cells through template switching. Points from the study as a whole: Fewer expanded clones and more diversity marked long-lived versus aged donors.

This clonotype has more than one count but fewer than ten. Antigen unknown. Trimming left V 6 bases short and J 2 bases short, with 14 bases between. The CDR3 sequence is 15 residues long. The germline CDR1 and CDR2 sequences are MNHNS and SASEGT. Using a J-beta primer mix together with a sample-barcoded 5' primer, a second PCR was run for about 7 to 12 cycles. One entry per CDR3 protein, called by TCRdb with MiXCR from the 5' RACE reads. The table records about a million distinct CDR3 sequences, about 48% of them present only once. The study drew donors from healthy Caucasian individuals in Russia aged roughly 6 to 90. Total RNA, at least 5 micrograms per sample, was extracted from PBMCs.

This TCR was sampled from a man aged 25 to 40 in good health. The sequenced material came from blood. The V and J genes are TRBV6-1 and TRBJ1-5; the D is unclear. For the CDR3, the DNA is TGTGCCAGCAGGGGAGTTTACAGAGGCAATCAGCCCCAGCATTTT. This sequence encodes CASRGVYRGNQPQHF.